The sequence of this TCR beta chain was determined in a study of T cells in Graves' hyperthyroidism and ophthalmopathy. Study-wide points: Stable hyperthyroidism was told apart from ophthalmopathy by a model built on 13 V-J features.

At least ten counts were recorded for this clonotype. The antigen remains unidentified. The TCR beta CDR3 regions underwent amplification using RNA transcripts as the source. An initial round of RT-PCR targeting the TCR CDR3 relied on the HTBI primer set. TCRdb passed the multiplex PCR reads through MiXCR, listing each CDR3 protein once. The table includes about 420,000 distinct CDR3 sequences, about a sixth detected once. Losses at the gene ends were 5 bases for V and 8 bases for J; bases not matched to a gene: 8. The CDR3 runs to 15 residues. Germline V CDR1 and CDR2: MNHNS, SASEGT. The TCR sequence derives from a woman aged 18-30 years with Graves' hyperthyroidism. The sample taken for sequencing was blood. V and J are TRBV6-1 and TRBJ2-1, with 11 bases lining up with TRBD2. CDR3 sequence (DNA): TGTGCCAGCAGTTATACTAGCGGGGGATGGGATGAGCAGTTCTTC. Translated: CASSYTSGGWDEQFF.